These T cell receptor beta chains were read from a single sample in a study of T cells in Graves' hyperthyroidism and ophthalmopathy. MiXCR, run by TCRdb on the multiplex PCR reads, gives a single entry per CDR3 protein. Of around 350,000 distinct CDR3 sequences listed, 15% to 20% are singletons. Sequencing was performed on blood. Every receptor here comes from a woman between 18 and 29 years old with Graves' hyperthyroidism. The CDR3 runs from the conserved cysteine through the conserved F or W. A D gene is named only where the DNA matches it firmly. Clone sizes are given selectively: once, few, many, or a class where the clone is expanded.

j_call: TRBJ2-5; d_call: .; v_call: TRBV12-3/TRBV12-4; clone_size: many; cdr3_nt: TGTGCCAGCAGTTCCAGAGGGACCACAGGGGAGACCCAGTACTTC; cdr3_aa: CASSSRGTTGETQYF
j_call: TRBJ2-7; d_call: .; v_call: TRBV6-1; clone_size: .; cdr3_nt: TGTGCCAGCAGTGAAGTGGAGGGACAGTTCTACTACGAGCAGTACTTC; cdr3_aa: CASSEVEGQFYYEQYF
j_call: TRBJ1-3; d_call: .; v_call: TRBV12-3/TRBV12-4; clone_size: many; cdr3_nt: TGTGCCAGCAGGCGAATGGTGCAGGGTGATGGAAACACCATATATTTT; cdr3_aa: CASRRMVQGDGNTIYF
j_call: TRBJ1-5; d_call: .; v_call: TRBV20-1; clone_size: many; cdr3_nt: TGCAGTGCCACCGGACACAATAGCAATCAGCCCCAGCATTTT; cdr3_aa: CSATGHNSNQPQHF
j_call: TRBJ1-2; d_call: .; v_call: TRBV6-5; clone_size: .; cdr3_nt: TGTGCCAGCAGTTACTCACGGTGGGGTGGCTACACCTTC; cdr3_aa: CASSYSRWGGYTF
j_call: TRBJ1-5; d_call: .; v_call: TRBV20-1; clone_size: many; cdr3_nt: TGCAGTGCGAACTATGGCAATCAGCCCCAGCATTTT; cdr3_aa: CSANYGNQPQHF
j_call: TRBJ2-5; d_call: TRBD1; v_call: TRBV7-2; clone_size: many; cdr3_nt: TGTGCCAGCAGCCTATGGGACAGGGAAGAGACCCAGTACTTC; cdr3_aa: CASSLWDREETQYF
j_call: TRBJ1-1; d_call: .; v_call: TRBV6-2/TRBV6-3; clone_size: many; cdr3_nt: TGTGCCAGCAGTTACTCGCCGGGCGGGAGCCCGAAAGACACTGAAGCTTTCTTT; cdr3_aa: CASSYSPGGSPKDTEAFF
j_call: TRBJ1-2; d_call: .; v_call: TRBV6-1; clone_size: many; cdr3_nt: TGTGCCAGCAGTGAACACGCGGCAATATATGGCTACACCTTC; cdr3_aa: CASSEHAAIYGYTF
j_call: TRBJ2-7; d_call: TRBD1; v_call: TRBV10-3; clone_size: many; cdr3_nt: TGTGCCATCAGTGAGTCAAGGACAGGCTCCTACGAGCAGTACTTC; cdr3_aa: CAISESRTGSYEQYF
j_call: TRBJ2-7; d_call: TRBD2; v_call: TRBV10-3; clone_size: .; cdr3_nt: TGTGCCATCCGGAAAGAAGGAGCGGGGCCGGAGTCATTTCCCTACGAGCAGTACTTC; cdr3_aa: CAIRKEGAGPESFPYEQYF
j_call: TRBJ1-5; d_call: .; v_call: TRBV5-8; clone_size: .; cdr3_nt: TGTGCCAGCAGCTTAATTGTTCAGGCCAATTTT; cdr3_aa: CASSLIVQANF
j_call: TRBJ2-5; d_call: .; v_call: TRBV18; clone_size: few; cdr3_nt: TGTGCCAGCTCACCAATGATTCGTGAGACCCAGTACTTC; cdr3_aa: CASSPMIRETQYF
j_call: TRBJ2-5; d_call: .; v_call: TRBV13; clone_size: many; cdr3_nt: TGTGCCAGCAATGGCGAGGGGCAGGAGACCCAGTACTTC; cdr3_aa: CASNGEGQETQYF
j_call: TRBJ2-7; d_call: TRBD1; v_call: TRBV12-3/TRBV12-4; clone_size: many; cdr3_nt: TGTGCCAGCAGTTTTGGGACAGGGGGCGAGCAGTACTTC; cdr3_aa: CASSFGTGGEQYF
j_call: TRBJ2-2; d_call: TRBD1; v_call: TRBV28; clone_size: many; cdr3_nt: TGTGCCAGCACCTCCGAGACAGGGCTAAACACCGGGGAGCTGTTTTTT; cdr3_aa: CASTSETGLNTGELFF
j_call: TRBJ2-7; d_call: TRBD1; v_call: TRBV6-5; clone_size: .; cdr3_nt: TGTGCCAGCAGCTTAGGACAGGGGACCGCCTACGAGCAGTACTTC; cdr3_aa: CASSLGQGTAYEQYF
j_call: TRBJ2-7; d_call: TRBD2; v_call: TRBV12-3/TRBV12-4; clone_size: many; cdr3_nt: TGTGCCAGCACCTCCCGGGGGACTAGCTCCTACGAGCAGTACTTC; cdr3_aa: CASTSRGTSSYEQYF
j_call: TRBJ2-5; d_call: .; v_call: TRBV28; clone_size: many; cdr3_nt: TGTGCCAGCGGACTCGGACCCATACAAGAGACCCAGTACTTC; cdr3_aa: CASGLGPIQETQYF
j_call: TRBJ2-7; d_call: TRBD1; v_call: TRBV12-3/TRBV12-4; clone_size: once; cdr3_nt: TGTGCCAGCAGCCGCAGGGGGCGTTCCTACGAGCAGTACTTC; cdr3_aa: CASSRRGRSYEQYF
j_call: TRBJ2-2; d_call: .; v_call: TRBV28; clone_size: many; cdr3_nt: TGTGCCAGCGCGCCGTGGGAGACCGGGGAGCTGTTTTTT; cdr3_aa: CASAPWETGELFF
j_call: TRBJ2-7; d_call: TRBD1; v_call: TRBV12-3/TRBV12-4; clone_size: many; cdr3_nt: TGTGCCAGCAATGCACAGGGGGACTACGAGCAGTACTTC; cdr3_aa: CASNAQGDYEQYF
j_call: TRBJ1-1; d_call: .; v_call: TRBV6-2/TRBV6-3; clone_size: many; cdr3_nt: TGTGCCAGCAGTTACCCGGAGAGACCTTTCTTT; cdr3_aa: CASSYPERPFF
j_call: TRBJ1-5; d_call: .; v_call: TRBV6-1; clone_size: many; cdr3_nt: TGTGCCAGCAGTGGAGACAGAGGTAGCAATCAGCCCCAGCATTTT; cdr3_aa: CASSGDRGSNQPQHF
j_call: TRBJ1-1; d_call: TRBD1; v_call: TRBV6-1; clone_size: many; cdr3_nt: TGTGCCAGCAGTATAGACAGGGACACTGAAGCTTTCTTT; cdr3_aa: CASSIDRDTEAFF
j_call: TRBJ1-2; d_call: TRBD1; v_call: TRBV11-2; clone_size: many; cdr3_nt: TGTGCCAGCAGCTTCTTACAGGGGGCGGAATCCACCTTC; cdr3_aa: CASSFLQGAESTF
j_call: TRBJ2-2; d_call: .; v_call: TRBV20-1; clone_size: many; cdr3_nt: TGCAGTGCTAGAGCGGGGCGGGGGCGTAACACCGGGGAGCTGTTTTTT; cdr3_aa: CSARAGRGRNTGELFF
j_call: TRBJ2-7; d_call: TRBD2; v_call: TRBV6-1; clone_size: many; cdr3_nt: TGTGCCAGCAGCGCCCGGACTAGCGGGGACTACGAGCAGTACTTC; cdr3_aa: CASSARTSGDYEQYF
j_call: TRBJ2-7; d_call: TRBD2; v_call: TRBV20-1; clone_size: many; cdr3_nt: TGCAGTGCTAGAGATACGGGGGGGCCTGGAGAGCAGTACTTC; cdr3_aa: CSARDTGGPGEQYF
j_call: TRBJ2-1; d_call: .; v_call: TRBV11-1; clone_size: many; cdr3_nt: TGTGCCAGCAGCGCCCTGACAGAGAGCTCCTACAATGAGCAGTTCTTC; cdr3_aa: CASSALTESSYNEQFF
j_call: TRBJ2-4; d_call: .; v_call: TRBV27; clone_size: many; cdr3_nt: TGTGCCAGCAGTTTATTCGAAAGAGGCATTCAGTACTTC; cdr3_aa: CASSLFERGIQYF
j_call: TRBJ1-1; d_call: .; v_call: TRBV3-1; clone_size: .; cdr3_nt: TGTGCCAGCAGAGGGCTCACAGGCGCTGAAGCTTTCTTT; cdr3_aa: CASRGLTGAEAFF